This T cell receptor (beta chain) emerged from a study of T cells in Graves' hyperthyroidism and ophthalmopathy. In the case of this clonotype: What it binds is unknown.

The CDR3 spans 16 residues. V lost 0 bases, J lost 5 bases, and 15 bases lay in between. From germline, CDR1 is SGDLS and CDR2 YYNGEE. When ophthalmopathy did not progress within 18 months, Graves' hyperthyroidism was considered stable. Approximately 9.3 ml of fresh peripheral blood supplied the PBMCs. RNA transcripts were the template for amplifying TCR beta CDR3 regions. When the TCR CDR3 underwent first-round RT-PCR, the HTBI primer set was used. TCRdb reprocessed the multiplex PCR reads with MiXCR, giving one entry per CDR3 protein. The repertoire holds 400,000 to 500,000 distinct CDR3 sequences, with around 13% as singletons. Whole-study findings and limits: The model predicted ophthalmopathy a median around six months before onset.

This chain uses TRBV9 with TRBJ2-4; a possible D gene is TRBD2 (5 bases). The receptor's source is a woman between 18 and 29 years old with Graves' hyperthyroidism. What was sequenced was blood. This chain's CDR3 is CASSVGVATAENIQYF. The CDR3 DNA follows: TGTGCCAGCAGCGTAGGGGTAGCGACCGCCGAAAACATTCAGTACTTC. Filled out from reference TRBV9 and TRBJ2-4, the complete variable domain reads DSGVTQTPKHLITATGQRVTLRCSPRSGDLSVYWYQQSLDQGLQFLIQYYNGEERAKGNILERFSAQQFPDLHSELNLSSLELGDSALYFCASSVGVATAENIQYFGAGTRLSVL.